The clone carrying this T cell receptor beta chain was picked up one time. The sample comes from a study of T cell clones after liver transplantation. For the study at large: Liver transplant recipients had immunosuppression withdrawal attempted within 2 years.

This table comes from immunoSEQ multiplex PCR, and its TCRdb copy is limited to in-frame clones, with some not included. The data contain around 78,000 clones, approximately 87% of them singletons. The germline gives CDR1 LGHNA, CDR2 YSLEER. V dropped 3 bases and J dropped 2 bases, with 11 bases sitting between them. The CDR3 is 15 residues long. The TCR comes from a human patient who received a liver transplant. Some of the T cells may derive from the graft donor. The source material was CD4+ T cells from blood, sampled at the 22-month timepoint. The V gene is TRBV4-3, the J gene TRBJ1-3; unclear D gene. CDR3: CASSQGITAGNTIYF. The CDR3 bases are TGCGCCAGCAGCCAGGGAATTACGGCTGGAAACACCATATATTTT.